The 14 T cell receptor beta chains below all came from one sample that was sequenced in a study of blood T cell repertoires in COVID-19. Measured with immunoSEQ multiplex PCR; TCRdb has only the in-frame clones, and not every one. This table holds about 270,000 clones, 91% found once. Source material: PBMCs or T cells enriched from blood (not recorded which). The receptor source for this set is a man in his forties who had been exposed to COVID-19.

V is TRBV30 and J is TRBJ1-1; the match to TRBD1 covers 7 bases. CDR1 and CDR2 (germline): GTSNPN, SVGIG (reference sequence). J was trimmed by 8 bases and V by 3 bases; bases with no gene match: 6. CDR3 length: 12 amino acids. The CDR3 DNA reads as TGTGCCTGGAGCCTTGACAGGGAGGAAGCTTTCTTT. Protein: CAWSLDREEAFF.

This clone was recorded only once. J is TRBJ2-1 and V is TRBV6-5; D is unresolved. V shed 4 bases and J shed 4 bases, with 11 bases lying between them. Germline-derived CDR1 and CDR2 are MNHEY and SVGAGI. There are 14 residues in the CDR3. CDR3 bases: TGTGCCAGCAGTTCCGAGACACAATACAATGAGCAGTTCTTC. Translated, it gives CASSSETQYNEQFF.

In its sample, this clone was seen once. This chain joins TRBV9 and TRBJ1-5; 8 nucleotides agree with TRBD1. With V trimmed by 0 bases and J by 4 bases, 6 bases remained unmatched. The CDR3 has 16 amino acids. Germline CDR1 is SGDLS and CDR2 is YYNGEE. CDR3 loop: CASSVGAGGGNQPQHF. As DNA, the CDR3 is TGTGCCAGCAGCGTAGGGGCAGGGGGCGGGAATCAGCCCCAGCATTTT. Full variable domain (rest looked up from reference TRBV9 and TRBJ1-5): DSGVTQTPKHLITATGQRVTLRCSPRSGDLSVYWYQQSLDQGLQFLIQYYNGEERAKGNILERFSAQQFPDLHSELNLSSLELGDSALYFCASSVGAGGGNQPQHFGDGTRLSIL.

The V gene is TRBV30, the J gene TRBJ2-5, with 15 bases lining up with TRBD2. With V trimmed by 3 bases and J by 6 bases, 5 bases remained unmatched. The CDR3 runs 15 residues. CDR1 and CDR2 from the germline V gene are GTSNPN and SVGIG (reference sequence). As DNA, the CDR3 is TGTGCCTGGAGGGGACTAGCGGGAGGTAGGAAGACCCAGTACTTC. Amino acids: CAWRGLAGGRKTQYF.

The V call is TRBV18, the J call TRBJ2-7; possible D gene TRBD1, 5 bases. CDR1 KGHSH and CDR2 LQKENI come from the germline V gene. V shed 8 bases and J shed 4 bases, with 21 bases lying between them. This CDR3 comprises 15 residues. The CDR3 DNA is TGTGCCAGCCAACACACGAGGAGACCAGGGTACGAGCAGTACTTC. This sequence encodes CASQHTRRPGYEQYF. The full variable domain, rest sourced from reference TRBV18 and TRBJ2-7, is NAGVMQNPRHLVRRRGQEARLRCSPMKGHSHVYWYRQLPEEGLKFMVYLQKENIIDESGMPKERFSAEFPKEGPSILRIQQVVRGDSAAYFCASQHTRRPGYEQYFGPGTRLTVT.

This clone was seen a single time. The chain carries TRBV2 and TRBJ2-6; D is perhaps TRBD1 (5 bases). V was cut by 7 bases and J by 4 bases, with 17 bases left in between. The CDR3 runs 16 residues. The germline V gene has CDR1 SNHLY and CDR2 FYNNEI. As DNA, the CDR3 is TGTGCCAGCACCATGCCTTTTGGGGCCGGGGCCAACGTCCTGACTTTC. It encodes CASTMPFGAGANVLTF.

The J gene is TRBJ2-2, the V gene TRBV28; D is possibly TRBD1 (6 bases). Germline V gene sequence: CDR1 MDHEN, CDR2 SYDVKM. V dropped 6 bases and J dropped 5 bases, with 10 bases sitting between them. This CDR3 contains 13 residues. CDR3 region: CASRGAFTGELFF. For the CDR3, the DNA is TGTGCCAGCAGGGGGGCTTTTACCGGGGAGCTGTTTTTT.

The rearrangement joins TRBV25-1 to TRBJ2-2; D not resolved. Trimming removed 8 bases from V and 6 bases from J, with 10 bases in between. Germline assignment: CDR1 MGHDK and CDR2 SYGVNS. CDR3 length: 12 amino acids. The chain's CDR3 is CASQARAGELFF. The DNA of the CDR3 is TGTGCCAGCCAAGCGAGAGCCGGGGAGCTGTTTTTT.

This rearrangement joins TRBV5-1 to TRBJ2-1; D not certain. The CDR3 consists of 13 residues. The germline V gene has CDR1 SGHRS and CDR2 YFSETQ. V dropped 3 bases and J dropped 6 bases, with 10 bases sitting between them. CDR3 region: CASSSLVGNEQFF. The CDR3 DNA follows: TGCGCCAGCAGCTCCCTAGTGGGCAATGAGCAGTTCTTC.

This clone was detected only once. The rearrangement links TRBV9 to TRBJ1-6; perhaps TRBD1 as D (6 bases). This CDR3 is built from 16 residues. The V end was cut by 4 bases, the J end by 0 bases, with 11 bases between. The V gene's germline CDR1 is SGDLS and CDR2 YYNGEE. CDR3 sequence reads: CASSRGGSSYNSPLHF. CDR3 bases: TGTGCCAGCAGCCGGGGGGGCAGCTCCTATAATTCACCCCTCCACTTT.

V usage is TRBV6-5 and J usage is TRBJ1-5; tentative D call: TRBD1 (5 bases). Between the trimmed V and J ends, which lost 7 bases and 5 bases, there was a span of 12 bases. Looked up from germline, CDR1 is MNHEY and CDR2 is SVGAGI. The CDR3 extends over 13 amino acids. This CDR3 is CASKTDLYQPQHF. The DNA of the CDR3 is TGTGCCAGCAAGACAGACTTATATCAGCCCCAGCATTTT.

The V gene is TRBV7-2, the J gene TRBJ1-2; weak D call: TRBD1 (6 bases). CDR3 length equals 15 residues. Germline loops: CDR1 SGHTA, CDR2 FQGNSA. Trimming cost V 0 bases and J 3 bases, with 11 bases left between them. This CDR3 is CASSLADRPYYGYTF. As DNA, the CDR3 is TGTGCCAGCAGCTTAGCCGACAGGCCTTACTATGGCTACACCTTC.

The chain joins TRBV7-2 to TRBJ1-3; TRBD1 might be the D (6 bases). This CDR3 spans 15 amino acids. V was pared by 2 bases and J by 1 base, with 9 bases between. Germline lookup yields CDR1 SGHTA and CDR2 FQGNSA. The CDR3 region has the DNA TGTGCCAGCAGCTTAATGCAGGGGTCTGGAAACACCATATATTTT. Translation gives CASSLMQGSGNTIYF.

The chain is built from TRBV3-1 (or the pseudogene TRBV3-2) and TRBJ1-1, with 8 bases aligning to TRBD1. V shed 4 bases, J shed 0 bases, and the junction held 7 bases outside the gene matches. The CDR3 totals 16 residues. In germline, CDR1 is LGHDT, CDR2 YNNKEL (reference sequence). CDR3 loop: CASSLGTGGMNTEAFF. CDR3 bases: TGTGCCAGCAGCCTTGGGACAGGTGGAATGAACACTGAAGCTTTCTTT.